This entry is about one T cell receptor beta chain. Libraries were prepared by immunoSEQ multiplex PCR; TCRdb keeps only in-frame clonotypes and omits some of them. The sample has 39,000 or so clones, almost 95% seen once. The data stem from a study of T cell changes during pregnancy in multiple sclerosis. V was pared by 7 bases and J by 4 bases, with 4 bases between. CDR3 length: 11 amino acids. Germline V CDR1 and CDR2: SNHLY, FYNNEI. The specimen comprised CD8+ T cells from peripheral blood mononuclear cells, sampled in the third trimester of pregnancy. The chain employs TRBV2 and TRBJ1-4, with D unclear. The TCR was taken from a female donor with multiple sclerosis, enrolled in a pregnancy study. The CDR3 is CASKHNEKLFF. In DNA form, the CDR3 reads TGTGCCAGCAAACATAATGAAAAACTGTTTTTT.